Each of the 20 T cell receptor beta chains below was sequenced from the same sample in a study of molecular identifiers for immune sequencing clone quantification. TCRdb fed the PCR reads into MiXCR, producing one record per CDR3 protein. This repertoire shows tens of thousands of distinct CDR3 sequences, about a third found once; its top ten account for 3.5% to 4%. Sequencing used naive CD8+ T cells from blood, with Jurkat cell RNA spiked in. Regarding subset: FACS-sorted CD8+CD4-CCR7+CD45RA+ naive T cells. All receptors come from a human donor in good health. Some libraries in this study had Jurkat cell RNA spiked in.

This clonotype has at least ten counts. The chain joins TRBV14 to TRBJ2-3; D unresolved. Germline V gives CDR1 SGHDN, CDR2 FVKESK. The CDR3 is made up of 15 amino acids. The V end was cut by 1 base, the J end by 2 bases, with 10 bases between. The CDR3: CASSQGLGYTDTQYF. DNA of the CDR3: TGTGCCAGCAGCCAAGGGCTAGGCTACACAGATACGCAGTATTTT.

The rearrangement uses TRBV6-2 or TRBV6-3 and TRBJ2-5, with 9 bases that match TRBD1. This CDR3 is built from 16 residues. Trimming cost V 1 base and J 0 bases; bases outside gene matches: 3. CDR1 is MNHEY, CDR2 SVGEGT, per germline. In DNA form, the CDR3 reads TGTGCCAGCAGTTACTGGGACAGGGACCACCAAGAGACCCAGTACTTC. Translated: CASSYWDRDHQETQYF.

Comments on this clonotype: Given a much more abundant clone one base away, this may be a read error. This sequence joins TRBV28 and TRBJ2-3; TRBD1 agrees at 8 bases. In germline, CDR1 is MDHEN, CDR2 SYDVKM. CDR3 size: 14 residues. Here the CDR3 reads CASGRGQGTDTQNF. CDR3 nucleotide sequence: TGTGCCAGCGGCAGAGGACAGGGCACCGATACGCAGAATTTT.

This sequence joins TRBV13 and TRBJ2-7; D gene uncertain. The CDR3 is 14 residues long. Deletions cut 1 base from V and 3 bases from J, with 10 bases between. Germline loops: CDR1 PRHDT, CDR2 FYEKMQ (reference sequence). Written as DNA, the CDR3 is TGTGCCAGCAGCTTAGCGCCGAGGAGCTACGAGCAGTACTTC. Amino acids: CASSLAPRSYEQYF.

For this clonotype: A much larger clone is a single base away; this may be a read error. CDR3 coding DNA: TGTGCCAGCAGCCCCACGCAGGGGGTGGCAGATACGCAGTATTTT. It yields the protein CASSPTQGVADTQYF. The chain recombines TRBV7-9 with TRBJ2-3; 7 nucleotides match TRBD1. In germline, CDR1 is SEHNR, CDR2 FQNEAQ (reference sequence). V lost 5 bases to trimming and J lost 4 bases; unmatched junction nucleotides: 9. The CDR3 is 15 residues long.

This clonotype was seen at least ten times. This chain links TRBV28 with TRBJ2-1; D gene unclear. CDR3 length: 17 residues. Trimming took 5 bases from V and 2 from J, leaving 19 bases between them. Germline CDR1 MDHEN, CDR2 SYDVKM. CDR3 amino acids: CASSPPLSLGPYNEQFF. The CDR3 DNA reads TGTGCCAGCAGTCCCCCATTGTCCCTAGGGCCCTACAATGAGCAGTTCTTC.

The rearrangement uses TRBV4-2 and TRBJ2-5, with 13 positions matching TRBD2. With 4 bases clipped from V and 5 bases from J, the junction kept 7 bases outside the gene matches. The CDR3 is made up of 16 amino acids. Germline CDR1 and CDR2: LGHNA and YNFKEQ. In DNA, the CDR3 is TGTGCCAGCAGCCCCTGGACTAGCGGGAGTGTCGAGACCCAGTACTTC. It yields the protein CASSPWTSGSVETQYF.

This clonotype has ten or more counts. The chain is built from TRBV29-1 and TRBJ2-7; D not resolved. There are 13 residues in the CDR3. V was shortened by 6 bases and J by 2 bases, with 14 bases between the two germline ends. CDR1 and CDR2 (germline): SQVTM, ANQGSEA. CDR3 sequence: CSVLNPGPYEQYF. The DNA of the CDR3 is TGCAGCGTCTTGAATCCGGGCCCCTACGAGCAGTACTTC.

The rearrangement joins TRBV5-6 to TRBJ2-6; D is possibly TRBD2 (5 bases). The CDR3 covers 17 residues. V gave up 3 bases and J gave up 1 base, with 14 bases separating them. Germline V lookup: CDR1 SGHDT, CDR2 YYEEEE. CDR3 amino acids: CASSWGVRISGANVLTF. DNA of the CDR3: TGTGCCAGCAGCTGGGGAGTGAGGATTTCTGGGGCCAACGTCCTGACTTTC. The full variable domain, its missing parts supplied by reference TRBV5-6 and TRBJ2-6, is DAGVTQSPTHLIKTRGQQVTLRCSPKSGHDTVSWYQQALGQGPQFIFQYYEEEERQRGNFPDRFSGHQFPNYSSELNVNALLLGDSALYLCASSWGVRISGANVLTFGAGSRLTVL.

The CDR3 DNA reads as TGTGCCAGCAGTTACGCGGAGGGGGCCTACGAGCAGTACTTC. Translation: CASSYAEGAYEQYF. The chain carries TRBV6-5 and TRBJ2-7; D is perhaps TRBD1 or TRBD2 (6 bases each). Germline lookup yields CDR1 MNHEY and CDR2 SVGAGI. V lost 2 bases to trimming and J lost 2 bases, with 10 bases between them. The CDR3 spans 14 residues.

Concerning this clonotype: This may come from a read error, since a much larger clone is one base off. J is TRBJ1-4 and V is TRBV13; 10 bases agree with TRBD1. CDR1 and CDR2 from the germline V gene are PRHDT and FYEKMQ (reference sequence). The CDR3 totals 14 residues. This chain's CDR3 is CASSLGTGVGKLFF. The CDR3 nucleotides are TGTGCCAGCAGCCTAGGGACAGGGGTTGGAAAACTGTTTTTT.

Within the sample, this clonotype is hyperexpanded. The chain couples TRBV5-1 to TRBJ2-7; 9 bases fit TRBD1. V was clipped by 3 bases and J by 0 bases; unmatched bases: 10. The CDR3 has 17 residues. The germline CDR1 and CDR2 sequences are SGHRS and YFSETQ. CDR3 sequence reads: CASSWTSGQGYSYEQYF. Here the CDR3 DNA reads TGCGCCAGCAGCTGGACCTCCGGACAGGGGTACTCCTACGAGCAGTACTTC.

The gene calls are TRBV7-2 and TRBJ2-7; no clear D gene. The germline V gene has CDR1 SGHTA and CDR2 FQGNSA. Trimming cost V 1 base and J 0 bases, with 7 bases left between them. The CDR3 runs 14 residues. The CDR3 here is CASSLGSPSYEQYF. The CDR3 DNA is TGTGCCAGCAGCTTAGGTTCTCCCTCCTACGAGCAGTACTTC.

For this clonotype: A much larger clone lies a single base off, so this may be a read error. The chain uses TRBV24-1 and TRBJ2-1; 7 bases fit TRBD2. CDR1 is KGHDR, CDR2 SFDVKD, per germline. The V segment lost 6 bases and the J segment 9 bases; nucleotides outside the gene matches: 10. The CDR3 is made up of 14 amino acids. CDR3 DNA: TGTGCCACCAGTATCGGTGCGGGAGTTAGTGAGCAGTTCTTC. Protein sequence: CATSIGAGVSEQFF.

This clonotype was detected only a few times. The rearrangement links TRBV7-2 to TRBJ2-1, with 8 bases fitting TRBD2. Per the germline V gene, CDR1 is SGHTA and CDR2 is FQGNSA. V was clipped by 7 bases and J by 6 bases; unmatched bases: 11. The CDR3 runs 15 residues. CDR3 protein: CASTELAVRINEQFF. DNA for the CDR3: TGTGCCAGCACCGAACTAGCGGTACGAATCAATGAGCAGTTCTTC.

The rearrangement uses TRBV7-9 and TRBJ2-7, with a tentative D call TRBD1 (5 bases). CDR1 SEHNR and CDR2 FQNEAQ come from the germline V gene (reference sequence). The CDR3 contains 14 residues. V was cut by 3 bases and J by 2 bases, with 11 bases left in between. CDR3 protein: CASSLVGLTYEQYF. In DNA form, the CDR3 reads TGTGCCAGCAGCTTGGTGGGGCTTACCTACGAGCAGTACTTC.

This clonotype has ten or more counts. The V and J genes are TRBV28 and TRBJ2-5, with D possibly TRBD1 on 6 matching bases. CDR1 and CDR2 (germline): MDHEN, SYDVKM. The CDR3 extends over 17 amino acids. V lost 2 bases to trimming and J lost 1 base, with 17 bases between them. The CDR3 DNA is TGTGCCAGCAGTTTAAGTCCGGCAGGGGTTATCCAAGAGACCCAGTACTTC. Residues: CASSLSPAGVIQETQYF.

This clonotype has just a few counts. The chain joins TRBV20-1 to TRBJ2-3; TRBD2 matches 12 bases. The CDR3 sequence is 17 residues long. V lost 2 bases, J lost 2 bases, and 8 bases stayed unmatched. In germline, CDR1 is DFQATT, CDR2 SNEGSKA (reference sequence). This CDR3 is CSARPGGLAGLTDTQYF. As DNA, the CDR3 is TGCAGTGCTAGACCGGGGGGACTAGCGGGCCTCACAGATACGCAGTATTTT.

This clonotype was counted a few times. The chain combines TRBV7-6 with TRBJ2-5; unclear D gene. The V gene's germline CDR1 is SGHVS and CDR2 FNYEAQ. Trimming cost V 3 bases and J 2 bases, with 13 bases left between them. The CDR3 runs 15 residues. The CDR3 loop reads CASSLAVRLQETQYF. The CDR3 DNA reads as TGTGCCAGCAGCTTGGCAGTGAGGTTACAAGAGACCCAGTACTTC. The complete variable domain, with remaining parts taken from reference TRBV7-6 and TRBJ2-5, reads GAGVSQSPRYKVTKRGQDVALRCDPISGHVSLYWYRQALGQGPEFLTYFNYEAQQDKSGLPNDRFSAERPEGSISTLTIQRTEQRDSAMYRCASSLAVRLQETQYFGPGTRLLVL.

This clonotype was seen ten or more times. The J gene is TRBJ2-2, the V gene TRBV29-1; no clear D gene. The germline gives CDR1 SQVTM, CDR2 ANQGSEA. V lost 4 bases to trimming and J lost 4 bases, with 7 bases between them. The CDR3 loop spans 12 amino acids. CDR3 amino acids: CSVVGSTGELFF. The DNA for the CDR3 is TGCAGCGTTGTGGGTAGCACCGGGGAGCTGTTTTTT.